These 26 T cell receptor beta chains share one sample of origin, sequenced in a study of cytomegalovirus exposure and HLA in healthy donors. 60 Vbeta and 13 Jbeta primers were used in PCR. Profiled with immunoSEQ multiplex PCR; TCRdb holds only in-frame clones, not every one. There are about 86,000 clones in the sample; around 80% occur only once, and roughly 2.6% lies in the top ten. The specimen was PBMCs. These receptors came from a male donor in good health and CMV-seropositive.

This clone was recorded once. This chain joins TRBV18 and TRBJ1-2; D is ambiguous. The germline V gene has CDR1 KGHSH and CDR2 LQKENI. The CDR3 is 14 amino acids. Trimming removed 0 bases from V and 3 bases from J, with 8 bases in between. CDR3 coding DNA: TGTGCCAGCTCACCACCGAGCCGGGACTATGGCTACACCTTC. Amino acid sequence: CASSPPSRDYGYTF.

The rearrangement uses TRBV7-9 and TRBJ1-2; a weak D match, TRBD1 (5 bases). With 2 bases removed from V and 4 bases from J, the gap between germline ends came to 11 bases. Germline V gives CDR1 SEHNR, CDR2 FQNEAQ (reference sequence). The CDR3 loop spans 14 amino acids. DNA of the CDR3: TGTGCCAGCAGCTTAACGACAGATACCTATGGCTACACCTTC. Translating it yields CASSLTTDTYGYTF.

The genes are TRBV4-1 and TRBJ1-2, with 8 bases aligning to TRBD1. The CDR3 covers 15 residues. Germline V gene lookup returns CDR1 MGHRA and CDR2 YSYEKL. The junction had 9 bases not matched to a gene; V was cut back by 3 bases and J by 6 bases. The CDR3: CASSHLLPGQDGYTF. Here the CDR3 DNA reads TGCGCCAGCAGCCATCTACTCCCGGGACAGGATGGCTACACCTTC.

J is TRBJ2-3 and V is TRBV4-1; D is unclear. Trimming stripped 1 base from V and 0 bases from J, with 8 bases between. This CDR3 spans 15 amino acids. Germline assignment: CDR1 MGHRA and CDR2 YSYEKL. The CDR3 sequence is CASSQGAQSTDTQYF. As DNA, the CDR3 is TGCGCCAGCAGCCAAGGGGCGCAAAGCACAGATACGCAGTATTTT.

This clone appeared a few times. The V gene is TRBV4-3, the J gene TRBJ2-7; TRBD2 is a possible D gene (5 bases). The V gene lost 3 bases and the J gene lost 6 bases, with 21 bases spanning the gap. CDR3 length: 16 residues. CDR1 and CDR2 (germline): LGHNA, YSLEER. CDR3 in DNA: TGCGCCAGCAGCCACGGAATTGGAGGAATCGGCGCCGAGCAGTACTTC. Protein: CASSHGIGGIGAEQYF.

In its sample, this clone was seen a few times. The chain uses TRBV28 and TRBJ1-3, with 7 bases matching TRBD1. The trim removed 5 bases at V and 0 bases at J, leaving 7 bases unmatched. Per the germline V gene, CDR1 is MDHEN and CDR2 is SYDVKM. This CDR3 is 16 amino acids long. CDR3: CASSTYRDSSGNTIYF. CDR3 DNA: TGTGCCAGCAGTACTTACCGGGACAGCTCTGGAAACACCATATATTTT.

The chain uses TRBV28 and TRBJ2-2; weak D call: TRBD2 (6 bases). Trimming took off 6 bases at V and 5 bases at J, with 16 bases between the two ends. CDR3 length: 15 amino acids. Germline V gene sequence: CDR1 MDHEN, CDR2 SYDVKM. CDR3 bases: TGTGCCAGCAGCTCTCTACGGGGAGGTACCGGGGAGCTGTTTTTT. It specifies CASSSLRGGTGELFF.

V and J are TRBV6-1 and TRBJ2-1; no reliable D call. CDR1 and CDR2 from the germline V gene are MNHNS and SASEGT. The V end lost 2 bases, the J end lost 0 bases, and 14 bases lay between the germline ends. The CDR3 totals 17 residues. CDR3 amino acids: CASSEFVLVGSYNEQFF. CDR3 nucleotides: TGTGCCAGCAGTGAATTTGTCCTAGTGGGCTCCTACAATGAGCAGTTCTTC.

The gene calls are TRBV6-6 and TRBJ2-4, with D possibly matching TRBD1 (5 bases). The CDR3 contains 12 residues. The germline CDR1 and CDR2 sequences are MNHNY and SVGAGI (reference sequence). Trimming cost V 6 bases and J 7 bases, with 10 bases left between them. As DNA, the CDR3 is TGTGCCAGCAGCGGCGCAGGGAACATTCAGTACTTC. Protein product: CASSGAGNIQYF.

The gene calls are TRBV28 and TRBJ1-2; possible D gene TRBD1, 6 bases. Germline values: CDR1 MDHEN, CDR2 SYDVKM. V was cut by 5 bases and J by 3 bases, with 10 bases left in between. This CDR3 has 13 amino acids. The CDR3 DNA is TGTGCCAGCAGTCTACGGACAGACTATGGCTACACCTTC. Amino acid sequence: CASSLRTDYGYTF.

CDR3 bases: TGTGCCAGCAGCCAGACTAGCGGGCCAGACGCTGTGGGTGATGAGCAGTTCTTC. Amino acids: CASSQTSGPDAVGDEQFF. V and J are TRBV13 and TRBJ2-1; 10 bases agree with TRBD2. The junction had 18 bases not matched to a gene; V was cut back by 5 bases and J by 8 bases. The CDR3 has 18 amino acids. Germline CDR1 reads PRHDT; CDR2 reads FYEKMQ (reference sequence).

The V call is TRBV10-3, the J call TRBJ2-7; TRBD1 agrees at 9 bases. This CDR3 has 16 residues. Looked up from germline, CDR1 is ENHRY and CDR2 is SYGVKD. V lost 2 bases and J lost 5; bases outside the gene matches: 10. The CDR3 nucleotides are TGTGCCATCAGTGAGATCGACAGGGGGAATCTCCACGAGCAGTACTTC. Protein: CAISEIDRGNLHEQYF.

This chain joins TRBV11-2 and TRBJ2-7; weak D call: TRBD2 (5 bases). Germline V gives CDR1 SGHAT, CDR2 FQNNGV. The V end lost 1 base, the J end lost 9 bases, and 16 bases lay between the germline ends. This CDR3 has 14 residues. CDR3 nucleotide sequence: TGTGCCAGCAGCTTAGCGGGAACGCTCCTCGCGCAGTACTTC. The encoded protein is CASSLAGTLLAQYF.

V and J are TRBV11-2 and TRBJ2-7; 9 nucleotides align to TRBD1. This CDR3 is built from 15 residues. V lost 5 bases to trimming and J lost 3 bases; unmatched junction nucleotides: 8. From germline, CDR1 is SGHAT and CDR2 FQNNGV. The CDR3 nucleotides read TGTGCCAGCAGCATAACCGGGACAGGGAACTACGAGCAGTACTTC. Its protein product is CASSITGTGNYEQYF.

The chain combines TRBV28 with TRBJ1-1; weak D call: TRBD1 (6 bases). V gave up 8 bases and J gave up 4 bases, with 14 bases separating them. The germline CDR1 and CDR2 sequences are MDHEN and SYDVKM. The CDR3 length is 13 residues. The CDR3 DNA reads TGTGCCAGCTGGGGGCAGTTCGTCACTGAAGCTTTCTTT. Its translation is CASWGQFVTEAFF.

V usage is TRBV10-2 and J usage is TRBJ2-7; 11 bases agree with TRBD2. Looked up from germline, CDR1 is WSHSY and CDR2 is SAAADI. The CDR3 is made up of 15 amino acids. V was clipped by 6 bases and J by 3 bases; unmatched bases: 7. CDR3 sequence: CASRGGLAARYEQYF. DNA of the CDR3: TGCGCCAGCAGGGGGGGACTAGCGGCGCGCTACGAGCAGTACTTC.

This chain connects TRBV27 to TRBJ1-5, with 9 positions matching TRBD1. This CDR3 is built from 17 residues. The germline V gene has CDR1 MNHEY and CDR2 SMNVEV (reference sequence). J lost 1 base, V lost 4 bases, and 8 bases had no gene match. The CDR3 here is CASSSNRDRASNQPQHF. CDR3 DNA: TGTGCCAGCAGTTCAAACCGGGACAGGGCAAGCAATCAGCCCCAGCATTTT.

This clone was counted once. The rearrangement links TRBV15 to TRBJ1-5; perhaps TRBD1 as D (6 bases). V shed 0 bases and J shed 6 bases, with 12 bases lying between them. The CDR3 contains 15 residues. CDR1 is LNHNV, CDR2 YYDKDF, per germline (reference sequence). The CDR3 protein is CATSREPGAGQPQHF. CDR3 bases: TGTGCCACCAGCAGAGAGCCAGGGGCCGGTCAGCCCCAGCATTTT.

In this sample, this clone turned up a few times. The rearrangement joins TRBV7-2 to TRBJ2-7, with a possible D match to TRBD1 (6 bases). V was trimmed by 1 base and J by 2 bases, leaving 9 bases between them. The CDR3 runs 14 residues. Germline CDR1 is SGHTA and CDR2 is FQGNSA. This chain's CDR3 is CASSLGQDTYEQYF. Written as DNA, the CDR3 is TGTGCCAGCAGCTTAGGACAGGACACCTACGAGCAGTACTTC.

The gene calls are TRBV28 and TRBJ1-5, with 10 bases fitting TRBD1. CDR1 MDHEN and CDR2 SYDVKM come from the germline V gene. CDR3 size: 14 residues. With 6 bases clipped from V and 5 bases from J, the junction kept 4 bases outside the gene matches. CDR3 nucleotide sequence: TGTGCCAGCAGAACCGGGACAGGGGATCAGCCCCAGCATTTT. Protein: CASRTGTGDQPQHF.

V is TRBV27 and J is TRBJ1-1; tentatively, D is TRBD1 (6 bases). This CDR3 is built from 16 residues. Trimming left V 0 bases short and J 1 base short, with 12 bases between. CDR1 and CDR2 (germline): MNHEY, SMNVEV (reference sequence). The CDR3 DNA sequence: TGTGCCAGCAGTTTATCCAGGGGTCAGGGGAACACTGAAGCTTTCTTT. The encoded protein is CASSLSRGQGNTEAFF.

This clone was recorded a few times. The CDR3 reads CASSLRLGGKLFF. Written as DNA, the CDR3 is TGTGCCAGCAGCTTGAGACTTGGCGGAAAACTGTTTTTT. The chain carries TRBV5-6 and TRBJ1-4; D gene unclear. The V gene's germline CDR1 is SGHDT and CDR2 YYEEEE. The CDR3 contains 13 residues. V lost 1 base, J lost 10 bases, and 11 bases lay in between. The complete variable domain, with remaining parts taken from reference TRBV5-6 and TRBJ1-4, reads DAGVTQSPTHLIKTRGQQVTLRCSPKSGHDTVSWYQQALGQGPQFIFQYYEEEERQRGNFPDRFSGHQFPNYSSELNVNALLLGDSALYLCASSLRLGGKLFFGSGTQLSVL.

This clone has just one count. The V gene is TRBV30, the J gene TRBJ2-3; TRBD2 agrees at 13 bases. The V gene's germline CDR1 is GTSNPN and CDR2 SVGIG (reference sequence). This CDR3 comprises 17 residues. V lost 2 bases and J lost 6; bases outside the gene matches: 11. CDR3 nucleotides: TGTGCCTGGAGTTCTCGTGACGGGACTAGCGGGATTGATACGCAGTATTTT. It encodes CAWSSRDGTSGIDTQYF.

This clone occurred a few times. The chain joins TRBV6-1 to TRBJ1-4; no definite D call. The ends were cut back, 5 bases at V and 6 bases at J, with 7 bases in the middle. Looked up from germline, CDR1 is MNHNS and CDR2 is SASEGT. The CDR3 contains 12 residues. The DNA for the CDR3 is TGTGCCAGCAGTACAGAATATGAAAAACTGTTTTTT. Its translation: CASSTEYEKLFF.

The V gene is TRBV7-9, the J gene TRBJ1-2, with D unclear. Germline V lookup: CDR1 SEHNR, CDR2 FQNEAQ (reference sequence). Trimming took off 4 bases at V and 0 bases at J, with 15 bases between the two ends. This CDR3 is built from 16 residues. CDR3 amino acids: CASSSPSKTANYGYTF. Written as DNA, the CDR3 is TGTGCCAGCAGCTCACCATCTAAAACAGCTAACTATGGCTACACCTTC.

This chain uses TRBV7-2 with TRBJ1-4, with D maybe TRBD1 (5 bases). CDR1 and CDR2 (germline): SGHTA, FQGNSA. Trimming left V 5 bases short and J 5 bases short, with 12 bases between. The CDR3 runs to 14 residues. Here the CDR3 DNA reads TGTGCCAGCAGCCGGGGACTGATGAATGAAAAACTGTTTTTT. Translation gives CASSRGLMNEKLFF.